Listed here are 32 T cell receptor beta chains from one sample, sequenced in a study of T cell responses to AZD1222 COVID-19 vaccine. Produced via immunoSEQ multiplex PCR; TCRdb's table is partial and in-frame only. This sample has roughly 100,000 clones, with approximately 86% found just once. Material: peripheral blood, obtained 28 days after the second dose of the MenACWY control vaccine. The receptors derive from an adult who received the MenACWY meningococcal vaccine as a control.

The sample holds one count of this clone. In DNA, the CDR3 is TGCGCCAGCAGCGCCTCGGGACCGATGAATTCACCCCTCCACTTT. The encoded protein is CASSASGPMNSPLHF. The V gene is TRBV5-1, the J gene TRBJ1-6; a possible D gene is TRBD1 (5 bases). This CDR3 is 15 amino acids long. Germline CDR1 is SGHRS and CDR2 is YFSETQ. The germline V and J ends were trimmed by 4 bases and 7 bases, with 15 bases remaining between them.

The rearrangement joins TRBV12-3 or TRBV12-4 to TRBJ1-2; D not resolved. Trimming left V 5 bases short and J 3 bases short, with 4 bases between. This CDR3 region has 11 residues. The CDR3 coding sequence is TGTGCCAGCAGTCTTGACTATGGCTACACCTTC. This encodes CASSLDYGYTF.

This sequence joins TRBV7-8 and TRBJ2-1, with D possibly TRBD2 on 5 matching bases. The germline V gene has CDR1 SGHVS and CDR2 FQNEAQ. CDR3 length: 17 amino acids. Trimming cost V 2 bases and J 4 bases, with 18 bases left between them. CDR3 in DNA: TGTGCCAGCAGCTTATCGGCCAGAAGCGGCCTGTACAATGAGCAGTTCTTC. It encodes CASSLSARSGLYNEQFF. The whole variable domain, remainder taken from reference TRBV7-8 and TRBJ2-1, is GAGVSQSPRYKVAKRGQDVALRCDPISGHVSLFWYQQALGQGPEFLTYFQNEAQLDKSGLPSDRFFAERPEGSVSTLKIQRTQQEDSAVYLCASSLSARSGLYNEQFFGPGTRLTVL.

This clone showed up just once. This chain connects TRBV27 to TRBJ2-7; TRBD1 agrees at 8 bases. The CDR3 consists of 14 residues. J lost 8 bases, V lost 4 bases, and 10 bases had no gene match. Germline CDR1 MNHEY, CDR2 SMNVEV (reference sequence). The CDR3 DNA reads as TGTGCCAGCAGTTCCCCGGGACAGGTCTCAAAGCAGTACTTC. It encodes CASSSPGQVSKQYF.

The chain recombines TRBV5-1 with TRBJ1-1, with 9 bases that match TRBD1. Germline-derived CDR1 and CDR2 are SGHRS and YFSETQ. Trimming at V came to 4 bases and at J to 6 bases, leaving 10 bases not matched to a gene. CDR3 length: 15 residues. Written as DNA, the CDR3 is TGCGCCAGCAGCCCAACTACAGGGGGCGCGTCTGAAGCTTTCTTT. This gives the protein CASSPTTGGASEAFF.

This chain's CDR3 is CASLVGGVTEAFF. The CDR3 DNA reads as TGTGCCAGCTTAGTAGGGGGGGTCACTGAAGCTTTCTTT. J is TRBJ1-1 and V is TRBV28, with TRBD1 as a possible D gene (6 bases). This CDR3 region has 13 residues. The germline CDR1 and CDR2 sequences are MDHEN and SYDVKM. The germline V and J ends were trimmed by 8 bases and 4 bases, with 14 bases remaining between them.

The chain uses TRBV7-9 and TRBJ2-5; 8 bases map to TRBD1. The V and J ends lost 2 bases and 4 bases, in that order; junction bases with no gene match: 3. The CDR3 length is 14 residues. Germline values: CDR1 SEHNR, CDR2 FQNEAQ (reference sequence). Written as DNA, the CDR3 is TGTGCCAGCAGCTTACTACAGGGGGTAGAGACCCAGTACTTC. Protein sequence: CASSLLQGVETQYF.

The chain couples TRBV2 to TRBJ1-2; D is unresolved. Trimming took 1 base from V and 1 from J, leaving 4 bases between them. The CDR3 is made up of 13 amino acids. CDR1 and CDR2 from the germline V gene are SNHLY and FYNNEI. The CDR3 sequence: CASSEDNNYGYTF. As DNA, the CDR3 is TGTGCCAGCAGTGAAGACAATAACTATGGCTACACCTTC.

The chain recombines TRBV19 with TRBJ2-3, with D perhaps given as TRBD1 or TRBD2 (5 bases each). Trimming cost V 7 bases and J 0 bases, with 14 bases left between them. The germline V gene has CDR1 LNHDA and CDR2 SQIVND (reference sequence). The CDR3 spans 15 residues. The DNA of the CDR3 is TGTGCCAGTACCCGGGACGGTGCTAGCACAGATACGCAGTATTTT. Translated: CASTRDGASTDTQYF.

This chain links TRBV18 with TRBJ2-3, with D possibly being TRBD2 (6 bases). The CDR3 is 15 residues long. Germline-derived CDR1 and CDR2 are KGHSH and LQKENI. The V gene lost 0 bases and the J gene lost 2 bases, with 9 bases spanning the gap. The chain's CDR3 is CASSPPASATDTQYF. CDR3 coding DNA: TGTGCCAGCTCACCACCTGCTAGCGCCACAGATACGCAGTATTTT.

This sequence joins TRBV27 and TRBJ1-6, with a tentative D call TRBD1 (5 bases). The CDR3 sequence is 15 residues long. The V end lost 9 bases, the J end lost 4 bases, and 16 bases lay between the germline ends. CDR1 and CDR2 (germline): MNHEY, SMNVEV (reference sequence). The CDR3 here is CASRGLRGYNSPLHF. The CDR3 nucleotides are TGTGCCAGTCGTGGACTTAGGGGATATAATTCACCCCTCCACTTT.

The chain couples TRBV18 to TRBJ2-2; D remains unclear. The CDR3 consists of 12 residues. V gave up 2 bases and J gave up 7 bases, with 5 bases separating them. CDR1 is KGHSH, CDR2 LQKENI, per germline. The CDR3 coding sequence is TGTGCCAGCTCACCATACGGCGGGGAGCTGTTTTTT. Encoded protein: CASSPYGGELFF. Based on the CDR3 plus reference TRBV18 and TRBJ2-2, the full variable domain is NAGVMQNPRHLVRRRGQEARLRCSPMKGHSHVYWYRQLPEEGLKFMVYLQKENIIDESGMPKERFSAEFPKEGPSILRIQQVVRGDSAAYFCASSPYGGELFFGEGSRLTVL.

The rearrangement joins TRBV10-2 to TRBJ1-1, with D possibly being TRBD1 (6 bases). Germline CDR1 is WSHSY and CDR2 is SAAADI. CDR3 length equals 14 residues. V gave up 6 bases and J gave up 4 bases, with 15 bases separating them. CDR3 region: CASSLGQSGTEAFF. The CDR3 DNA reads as TGCGCCAGCAGCCTTGGACAGTCGGGCACTGAAGCTTTCTTT.

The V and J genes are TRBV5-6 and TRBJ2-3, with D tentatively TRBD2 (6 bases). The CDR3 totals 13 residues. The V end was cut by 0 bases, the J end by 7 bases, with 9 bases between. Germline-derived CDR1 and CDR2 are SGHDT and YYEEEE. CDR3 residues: CASSLAGVYTQYF. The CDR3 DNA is TGTGCCAGCAGCTTGGCGGGGGTCTATACGCAGTATTTT.

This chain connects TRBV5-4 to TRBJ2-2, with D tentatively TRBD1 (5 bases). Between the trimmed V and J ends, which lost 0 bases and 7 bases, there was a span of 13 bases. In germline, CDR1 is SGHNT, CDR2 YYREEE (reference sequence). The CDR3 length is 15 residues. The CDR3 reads CASSLGQGLDGELFF. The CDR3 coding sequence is TGTGCCAGCAGCTTGGGGCAGGGCCTGGACGGGGAGCTGTTTTTT. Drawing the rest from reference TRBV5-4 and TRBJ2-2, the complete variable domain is ETGVTQSPTHLIKTRGQQVTLRCSSQSGHNTVSWYQQALGQGPQFIFQYYREEENGRGNFPPRFSGLQFPNYSSELNVNALELDDSALYLCASSLGQGLDGELFFGEGSRLTVL.

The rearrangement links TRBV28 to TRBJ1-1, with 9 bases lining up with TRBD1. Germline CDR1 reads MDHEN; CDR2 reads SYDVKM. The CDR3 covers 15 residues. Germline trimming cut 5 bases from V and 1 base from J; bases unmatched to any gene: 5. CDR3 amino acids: CASSPWGQGNTEAFF. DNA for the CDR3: TGTGCCAGCAGTCCCTGGGGACAGGGGAACACTGAAGCTTTCTTT.

CDR3 DNA sequence: TGTGCCATCAGTGATAATGGGGCGGGCCAAGAGACCCAGTACTTC. It encodes CAISDNGAGQETQYF. The chain recombines TRBV10-3 with TRBJ2-5, with D tentatively TRBD1 or TRBD2 (5 bases each). The CDR3 is 15 residues long. Germline CDR1 ENHRY, CDR2 SYGVKD. V was clipped by 3 bases and J by 1 base, with 12 bases between them.

The CDR3 reads CASSLAAGYTDTQYF. For the CDR3, the DNA is TGTGCCAGCAGCTTAGCGGCGGGCTACACAGATACGCAGTATTTT. The rearrangement links TRBV7-2 to TRBJ2-3, with D tentatively TRBD2 (5 bases). Germline V gene data show CDR1 as SGHTA and CDR2 as FQGNSA. V lost 0 bases and J lost 2, with 9 bases in between. The CDR3 runs 15 residues.

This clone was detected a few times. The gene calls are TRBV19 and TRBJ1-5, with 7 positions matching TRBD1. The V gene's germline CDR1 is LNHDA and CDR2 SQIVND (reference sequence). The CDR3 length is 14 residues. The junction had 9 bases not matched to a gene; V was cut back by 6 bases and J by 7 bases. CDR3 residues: CASRTTGEGQPQHF. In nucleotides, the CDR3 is TGTGCCAGTAGAACTACAGGGGAGGGGCAGCCCCAGCATTTT.

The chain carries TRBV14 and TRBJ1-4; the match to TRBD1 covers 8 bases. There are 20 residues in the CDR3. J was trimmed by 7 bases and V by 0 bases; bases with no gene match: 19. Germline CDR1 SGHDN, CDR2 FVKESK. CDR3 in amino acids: CASSQDYPGTGKSWGEKLFF. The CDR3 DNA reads TGTGCCAGCAGCCAAGATTACCCCGGGACAGGAAAGAGTTGGGGTGAAAAACTGTTTTTT.

The CDR3: CATSRDGDKTYGYTF. The CDR3 nucleotides read TGTGCCACCAGCAGAGATGGCGACAAGACCTATGGCTACACCTTC. The V call is TRBV15, the J call TRBJ1-2; D not certain. The CDR3 length is 15 residues. CDR1 and CDR2 (germline): LNHNV, YYDKDF (reference sequence). With 0 bases removed from V and 4 bases from J, the gap between germline ends came to 12 bases. Full variable domain (remainder filled in from reference TRBV15 and TRBJ1-2): DAMVIQNPRYQVTQFGKPVTLSCSQTLNHNVMYWYQQKSSQAPKLLFHYYDKDFNNEADTPDNFQSRRPNTSFCFLDIRSPGLGDTAMYLCATSRDGDKTYGYTFGSGTRLTVV.

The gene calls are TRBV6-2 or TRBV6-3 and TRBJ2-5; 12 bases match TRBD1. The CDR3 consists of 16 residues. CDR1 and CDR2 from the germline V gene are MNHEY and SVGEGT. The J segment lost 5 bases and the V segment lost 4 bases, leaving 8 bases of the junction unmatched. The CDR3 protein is CASSSPGQGAGETQYF. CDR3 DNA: TGTGCCAGCAGTTCCCCGGGACAGGGGGCCGGGGAGACCCAGTACTTC.

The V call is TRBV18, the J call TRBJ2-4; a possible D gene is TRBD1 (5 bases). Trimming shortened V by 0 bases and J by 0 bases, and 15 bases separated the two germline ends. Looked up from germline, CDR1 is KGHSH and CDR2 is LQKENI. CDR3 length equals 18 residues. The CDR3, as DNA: TGTGCCAGCTCACCACCTATTACAGGTGAACTAGCCAAAAACATTCAGTACTTC. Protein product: CASSPPITGELAKNIQYF.

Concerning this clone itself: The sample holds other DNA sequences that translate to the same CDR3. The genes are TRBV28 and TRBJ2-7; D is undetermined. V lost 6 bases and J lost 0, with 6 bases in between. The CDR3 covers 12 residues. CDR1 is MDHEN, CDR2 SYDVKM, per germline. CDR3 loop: CASRSSSYEQYF. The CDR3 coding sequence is TGTGCCAGCAGGTCTAGCTCCTACGAGCAGTACTTC.

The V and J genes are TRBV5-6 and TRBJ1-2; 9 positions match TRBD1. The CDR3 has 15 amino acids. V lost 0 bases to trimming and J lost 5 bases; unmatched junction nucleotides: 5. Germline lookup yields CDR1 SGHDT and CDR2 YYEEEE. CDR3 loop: CASSLVGTGRYGYTF. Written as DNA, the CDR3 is TGTGCCAGCAGCTTGGTGGGGACAGGGCGTTATGGCTACACCTTC.

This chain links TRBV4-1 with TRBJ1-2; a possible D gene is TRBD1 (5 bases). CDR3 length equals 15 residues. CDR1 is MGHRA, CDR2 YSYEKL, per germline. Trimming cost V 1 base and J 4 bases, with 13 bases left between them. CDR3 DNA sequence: TGCGCCAGCAGCCAAGGGGGGACTTGGGCCTATGGCTACACCTTC. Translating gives CASSQGGTWAYGYTF.

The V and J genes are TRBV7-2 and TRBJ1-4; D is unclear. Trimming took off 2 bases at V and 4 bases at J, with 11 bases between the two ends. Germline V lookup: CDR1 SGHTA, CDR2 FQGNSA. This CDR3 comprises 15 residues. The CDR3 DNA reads TGTGCCAGCAGCTTATATTTGGGTCATAATGAAAAACTGTTTTTT. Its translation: CASSLYLGHNEKLFF.

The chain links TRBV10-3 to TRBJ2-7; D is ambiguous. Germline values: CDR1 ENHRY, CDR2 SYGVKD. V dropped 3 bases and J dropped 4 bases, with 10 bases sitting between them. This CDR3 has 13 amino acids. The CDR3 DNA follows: TGTGCCATCAGTGACTCTCCCTGGTACGAGCAGTACTTC. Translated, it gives CAISDSPWYEQYF.

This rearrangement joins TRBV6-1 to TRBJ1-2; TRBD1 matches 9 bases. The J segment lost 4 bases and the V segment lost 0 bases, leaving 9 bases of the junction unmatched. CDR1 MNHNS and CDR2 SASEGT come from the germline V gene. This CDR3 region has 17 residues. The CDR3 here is CASSEAFVGQGSYGYTF. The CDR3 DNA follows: TGTGCCAGCAGTGAAGCGTTCGTGGGACAGGGCTCCTATGGCTACACCTTC.

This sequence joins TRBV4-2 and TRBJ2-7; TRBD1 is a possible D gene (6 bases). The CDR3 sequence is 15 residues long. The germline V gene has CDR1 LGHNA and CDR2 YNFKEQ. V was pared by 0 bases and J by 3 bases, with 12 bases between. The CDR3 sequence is CASSQEQGNYYEQYF. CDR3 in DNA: TGTGCCAGCAGCCAAGAACAGGGTAATTACTACGAGCAGTACTTC.

The CDR3 protein is CASKQGAANYGYTF. The CDR3 nucleotides read TGTGCCAGCAAACAGGGGGCCGCTAACTATGGCTACACCTTC. The chain joins TRBV6-8 to TRBJ1-2, with 9 bases fitting TRBD1. Germline-derived CDR1 and CDR2 are MNHGY and SAAAGT. This CDR3 has 14 amino acids. The trim removed 7 bases at V and 0 bases at J, leaving 3 bases unmatched.

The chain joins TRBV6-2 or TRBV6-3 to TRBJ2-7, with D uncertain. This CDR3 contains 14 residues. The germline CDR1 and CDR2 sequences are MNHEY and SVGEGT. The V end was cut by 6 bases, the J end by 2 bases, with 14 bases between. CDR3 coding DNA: TGTGCCAGCAGCCGGTCGATCGGGCCCTACGAGCAGTACTTC. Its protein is CASSRSIGPYEQYF.